This T cell receptor beta chain was documented in a study of cytomegalovirus exposure and HLA in healthy donors. Germline CDR1 is MNHNY and CDR2 is SVGAGI (reference sequence). The V gene lost 11 bases and the J gene lost 4 bases, with 15 bases spanning the gap. The CDR3 length is 13 residues. The PCR ran on 60 Vbeta and 13 Jbeta primers. The table came from immunoSEQ multiplex PCR; TCRdb's copy has only in-frame clones and leaves some out. This sample has roughly 88,000 clones; approximately 76% occur once, and the top ten carry 5% to 5.5%. This clonotype was sampled from a man aged 25-40 years in good health and CMV-seropositive. Sequencing was carried out using PBMCs. This sequence joins TRBV6-6 and TRBJ1-3; D call uncertain. The CDR3 nucleotides read TGTGCCGCCTCGACATCCATCGGAAACACCATATATTTT. It encodes CAASTSIGNTIYF.